The T cell receptor beta chain under discussion was sequenced for a study of blood T cell repertoires in COVID-19. Study-wide background: T cells, B-cell-depleted T cells, or PBMCs provided the cDNA or gDNA that served as material.

Profiled with immunoSEQ multiplex PCR; TCRdb holds only in-frame clones, not every one. The sample records 59,000 or so clones, roughly 85% being singletons. The CDR3 totals 13 residues. Trimming removed 5 bases at V and 1 base at J, with 9 bases between. The germline CDR1 and CDR2 sequences are SGDLS and YYNGEE. The TCR was taken from a man aged 60 to 69 with acute or convalescent COVID-19. The sequenced sample was peripheral blood. This chain connects TRBV9 to TRBJ1-1; D possibly corresponds to TRBD1 (6 bases). CDR3 DNA sequence: TGTGCCAGCAGTGAAGGGGGGAACACTGAAGCTTTCTTT. Its translation is CASSEGGNTEAFF.